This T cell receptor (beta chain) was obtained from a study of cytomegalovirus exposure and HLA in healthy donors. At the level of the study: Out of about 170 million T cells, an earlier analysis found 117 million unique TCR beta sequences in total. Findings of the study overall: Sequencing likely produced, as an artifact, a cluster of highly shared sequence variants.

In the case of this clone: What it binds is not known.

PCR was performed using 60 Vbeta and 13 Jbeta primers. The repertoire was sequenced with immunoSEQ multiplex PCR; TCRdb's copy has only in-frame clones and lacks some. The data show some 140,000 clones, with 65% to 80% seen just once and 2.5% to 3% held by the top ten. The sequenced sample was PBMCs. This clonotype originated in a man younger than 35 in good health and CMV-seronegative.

CDR3 sequence reads: CASSFGSWDYGYTF. The CDR3 DNA sequence: TGTGCCAGTAGTTTCGGGAGTTGGGACTATGGCTACACCTTC. The V call is TRBV19, the J call TRBJ1-2; D ambiguous. The V end was cut by 5 bases, the J end by 3 bases, with 13 bases between. This CDR3 comprises 14 residues. Germline CDR1 is LNHDA and CDR2 is SQIVND (reference sequence).